The 24 T cell receptor beta chains below come from one sample, sequenced in a study of cytomegalovirus exposure and HLA in healthy donors. This PCR relied on a set of 60 Vbeta primers and 13 Jbeta primers. Libraries were prepared by immunoSEQ multiplex PCR; TCRdb keeps only in-frame clonotypes and omits some of them. The sample lists roughly 160,000 clones, about four fifths occurring once. The specimen was PBMCs. The origin of the receptors is a male donor in good health and CMV-seropositive.

This chain joins TRBV18 and TRBJ2-7; 7 bases are shared with TRBD2. The CDR3 spans 14 residues. Germline trimming cut 5 bases from V and 3 bases from J; bases unmatched to any gene: 7. The germline V gene encodes CDR1 KGHSH and CDR2 LQKENI. CDR3 coding DNA: TGTGCCAGCTCAGAGGCGGGAGACCGCTACGAGCAGTACTTC. Protein product: CASSEAGDRYEQYF.

The chain employs TRBV29-1 and TRBJ2-2; perhaps TRBD1 as D (5 bases). CDR1 SQVTM and CDR2 ANQGSEA come from the germline V gene. There are 13 residues in the CDR3. CDR3 amino acids: CRETVGDTGELFF. The DNA for the CDR3 is TGCAGGGAGACGGTAGGGGACACCGGGGAGCTGTTTTTT.

The chain has TRBV25-1 and TRBJ2-3; D unclear. The germline CDR1 and CDR2 sequences are MGHDK and SYGVNS. Trimming removed 3 bases from V and 5 bases from J, with 9 bases in between. The length of the CDR3 is 13 residues. CDR3 amino acids: CASSDLRVDTQYF. The DNA for the CDR3 is TGTGCCAGCAGTGATCTCCGGGTAGATACGCAGTATTTT.

The chain has TRBV28 and TRBJ2-7; the match to TRBD1 covers 9 bases. This CDR3 has 17 residues. In germline, CDR1 is MDHEN, CDR2 SYDVKM. Trimming took 1 base from V and 2 from J; bases not matched to a gene: 9. CDR3 residues: CASSLFSGTGIPYEQYF. The DNA for the CDR3 is TGTGCCAGCAGTTTATTTTCGGGGACAGGGATTCCCTACGAGCAGTACTTC. Based on the CDR3 plus reference TRBV28 and TRBJ2-7, the full variable domain is DVKVTQSSRYLVKRTGEKVFLECVQDMDHENMFWYRQDPGLGLRLIYFSYDVKMKEKGDIPEGYSVSREKKERFSLILESASTNQTSMYLCASSLFSGTGIPYEQYFGPGTRLTVT.

The chain couples TRBV30 to TRBJ2-5; 7 positions match TRBD2. The CDR3 has 13 residues. Trimming removed 4 bases from V and 1 base from J; junction bases left unmatched: 3. Germline V gene sequence: CDR1 GTSNPN, CDR2 SVGIG (reference sequence). CDR3 loop: CAWNPSGQETQYF. The CDR3 nucleotides are TGTGCCTGGAATCCTAGCGGCCAAGAGACCCAGTACTTC.

The rearrangement links TRBV6-4 to TRBJ2-2; D call uncertain. The V end was cut by 0 bases, the J end by 6 bases, with 5 bases between. This CDR3 has 13 residues. CDR1 and CDR2 from the germline V gene are MRHNA and SNTAGT. The CDR3 nucleotides read TGTGCCAGCAGTGACTCCGGTCCCGGGGAGCTGTTTTTT. Translation gives CASSDSGPGELFF.

The chain joins TRBV19 to TRBJ2-5, with TRBD1 matching over 9 bases. V gave up 5 bases and J gave up 1 base; unmatched junction bases: 5. The CDR3 sequence is 15 residues long. Looked up from germline, CDR1 is LNHDA and CDR2 is SQIVND (reference sequence). The CDR3 region is CASSPDRGGQETQYF. Here the CDR3 DNA reads TGTGCCAGTAGTCCCGACAGGGGGGGCCAAGAGACCCAGTACTTC. The whole variable domain, remainder taken from reference TRBV19 and TRBJ2-5, is DGGITQSPKYLFRKEGQNVTLSCEQNLNHDAMYWYRQDPGQGLRLIYYSQIVNDFQKGDIAEGYSVSREKKESFPLTVTSAQKNPTAFYLCASSPDRGGQETQYFGPGTRLLVL.

J is TRBJ1-1 and V is TRBV5-8; D perhaps matches TRBD1 (6 bases). CDR3 length equals 12 residues. Germline values: CDR1 SGHTS, CDR2 YDEGEE. The ends were cut back, 2 bases at V and 10 bases at J, with 12 bases in the middle. In DNA form, the CDR3 reads TGTGCCAGCAGCTTCCGGACAGTCGGAGCTTTCTTT. It specifies CASSFRTVGAFF.

This clone was detected only once. The chain is built from TRBV19 and TRBJ2-2; TRBD1 might be the D (6 bases). V was pared by 0 bases and J by 4 bases, with 9 bases between. The CDR3 consists of 15 residues. Germline CDR1 is LNHDA and CDR2 is SQIVND (reference sequence). CDR3 sequence: CASSIDRGGTGELFF. The CDR3 nucleotides are TGTGCCAGTAGTATAGACAGGGGTGGCACCGGGGAGCTGTTTTTT.

The chain uses TRBV7-2 and TRBJ2-5; 12 bases agree with TRBD1. Near its end, the DNA agrees better with TRBJ2-7, so the J call may be wrong. The germline CDR1 and CDR2 sequences are SGHTA and FQGNSA. CDR3 size: 15 residues. CDR3 DNA: TGTGCCAGCAGCTCCGGGACAGGGGGCGCGTACGAGCAGTACTTC. Translated, it gives CASSSGTGGAYEQYF.

The rearrangement uses TRBV9 and TRBJ2-1; tentatively, D is TRBD1 (6 bases). Trimming took off 2 bases at V and 2 bases at J, with 8 bases between the two ends. The germline CDR1 and CDR2 sequences are SGDLS and YYNGEE. This CDR3 contains 14 residues. CDR3 coding DNA: TGTGCCAGCAGCGTCGGGACAACCTACAATGAGCAGTTCTTC. This codes for CASSVGTTYNEQFF.

The chain uses TRBV19 and TRBJ1-1; possibly TRBD1 for D (5 bases). Germline assignment: CDR1 LNHDA and CDR2 SQIVND (reference sequence). Trimming cost V 3 bases and J 1 base, with 6 bases left between them. This CDR3 is 13 amino acids long. For the CDR3, the DNA is TGTGCCAGTAGTATGACAGAGAACACTGAAGCTTTCTTT. Translating gives CASSMTENTEAFF. Combining the CDR3 with reference TRBV19 and TRBJ1-1 gives the whole variable domain DGGITQSPKYLFRKEGQNVTLSCEQNLNHDAMYWYRQDPGQGLRLIYYSQIVNDFQKGDIAEGYSVSREKKESFPLTVTSAQKNPTAFYLCASSMTENTEAFFGQGTRLTVV.

This clone was counted between two and nine times. The chain combines TRBV7-2 with TRBJ1-1, with TRBD1 as a possible D gene (6 bases). Germline CDR1 reads SGHTA; CDR2 reads FQGNSA. Trimming took 4 bases from V and 4 from J, leaving 25 bases between them. This CDR3 spans 18 amino acids. CDR3 amino acids: CASSSKSPGEGLSTEAFF. The CDR3, as DNA: TGTGCCAGCAGCTCAAAAAGCCCAGGGGAAGGCTTGTCCACTGAAGCTTTCTTT.

V and J are TRBV28 and TRBJ2-1; 14 bases are shared with TRBD2. The V gene end was trimmed by 5 bases and the J gene end by 9 bases; junction bases not matched to a gene: 6. This CDR3 spans 15 amino acids. Germline CDR1 MDHEN, CDR2 SYDVKM. The DNA for the CDR3 is TGTGCCAGCAGTCCCCGGACTAGCGGGAGGACTGAGCAGTTCTTC. This codes for CASSPRTSGRTEQFF. The variable domain in full, completed from reference TRBV28 and TRBJ2-1, reads DVKVTQSSRYLVKRTGEKVFLECVQDMDHENMFWYRQDPGLGLRLIYFSYDVKMKEKGDIPEGYSVSREKKERFSLILESASTNQTSMYLCASSPRTSGRTEQFFGPGTRLTVL.

V gene TRBV10-3 combines with J gene TRBJ1-5; 10 bases line up with TRBD1. The length of the CDR3 is 15 residues. V gave up 6 bases and J gave up 3 bases; unmatched junction bases: 5. Germline assignment: CDR1 ENHRY and CDR2 SYGVKD. The CDR3 loop is CAISPGQGINQPQHF. The CDR3 DNA is TGTGCCATCAGCCCGGGACAGGGGATCAATCAGCCCCAGCATTTT.

In this sample, this clone turned up a few times. The chain employs TRBV30 and TRBJ1-2; D is perhaps TRBD1 (6 bases). The CDR3 extends over 11 amino acids. The germline V gene encodes CDR1 GTSNPN and CDR2 SVGIG (reference sequence). Deletions cut 5 bases from V and 8 bases from J, with 12 bases between. DNA of the CDR3: TGTGCCTGGGAAGACAGGTTCGGCTACACCTTC. It encodes CAWEDRFGYTF.

The chain joins TRBV21-1 to TRBJ1-4; the table's D call, TRBD1, has no DNA check behind it. TRBV21-1 is tagged as a pseudogene. The CDR3 runs 19 residues. The CDR3 DNA reads TGTGCCAGCAGCAAACAATCCAGTTTGGGGCTTGCAACTAATGAAAAACTGTTTTTT. Translated: CASSKQSSLGLATNEKLFF.

This sequence joins TRBV7-2 and TRBJ2-5, with D unclear. The DNA end is a closer match to TRBJ2-7, so the J assignment may be wrong. The length of the CDR3 is 12 residues. From germline, CDR1 is SGHTA and CDR2 FQGNSA. CDR3 sequence reads: CASSLERYEQYF. The CDR3, as DNA: TGTGCCAGCAGCTTAGAGAGGTACGAGCAGTACTTC.

This chain uses TRBV2 with TRBJ2-7; D may be TRBD1 (5 bases). V lost 10 bases to trimming and J lost 4 bases, with 26 bases between them. The CDR3 runs 16 residues. Germline V CDR1 and CDR2: SNHLY, FYNNEI. Here the CDR3 reads CATTRRQGLGIYEQYF. CDR3 sequence (DNA): TGTGCCACCACTCGAAGGCAGGGATTAGGTATATACGAGCAGTACTTC.

This clone was recorded only once. The chain carries TRBV7-2 and TRBJ2-5; D not certain. From germline, CDR1 is SGHTA and CDR2 FQGNSA. The CDR3 consists of 13 residues. The V and J ends lost 6 bases and 4 bases respectively, with 12 bases between them. The CDR3 sequence is CASRETPRETQYF. CDR3 DNA sequence: TGTGCCAGCAGGGAGACTCCCCGAGAGACCCAGTACTTC.

J is TRBJ1-4 and V is TRBV14; TRBD1 matches at 10 bases. The CDR3 totals 15 residues. In germline, CDR1 is SGHDN, CDR2 FVKESK. V was clipped by 2 bases and J by 7 bases; unmatched bases: 4. The CDR3, as DNA: TGTGCCAGCAGCCAAAGGTGGGACAGGGGTGAAAAACTGTTTTTT. This translates into CASSQRWDRGEKLFF.

The sample holds one count of this clone. The gene calls are TRBV9 and TRBJ1-4, with a weak D call TRBD1 (5 bases). CDR1 is SGDLS and CDR2 is YYNGEE in the germline V gene. The ends were cut back, 2 bases at V and 8 bases at J, with 13 bases in the middle. The CDR3 is 14 amino acids. The CDR3 sequence is CASSVGQGREKLFF. For the CDR3, the DNA is TGTGCCAGCAGCGTCGGGCAGGGCCGCGAAAAACTGTTTTTT.

V usage is TRBV6-5 and J usage is TRBJ2-1, with D possibly TRBD2 on 6 matching bases. The ends were cut back, 2 bases at V and 0 bases at J, with 11 bases in the middle. Germline V lookup: CDR1 MNHEY, CDR2 SVGAGI. The CDR3 extends over 16 amino acids. The CDR3 sequence is CASSYRRGSSYNEQFF. DNA of the CDR3: TGTGCCAGCAGTTACAGGCGGGGAAGCTCCTACAATGAGCAGTTCTTC.

The J gene is TRBJ1-1, the V gene TRBV6-5; maybe TRBD1 (5 bases). The CDR3 is made up of 15 amino acids. V was trimmed by 4 bases and J by 4 bases, leaving 16 bases between them. Germline CDR1 and CDR2: MNHEY and SVGAGI. The CDR3 sequence: CASSWGGGRGTEAFF. CDR3 bases: TGTGCCAGCAGTTGGGGGGGAGGACGCGGCACTGAAGCTTTCTTT.